Below are 10 T cell receptor beta chains sequenced from a single sample in a study of T-cell memory formation after mild COVID-19. MiXCR was run by TCRdb on the 5' RACE reads, yielding one entry per CDR3 protein. The sample holds 150,000 to 200,000 distinct CDR3 sequences, roughly 15% seen once. Specimen: PBMCs or a T cell subset sorted from them (not recorded which). These receptors were collected from an adult woman who had mild COVID-19 (a few samples of this study predate the infection). Cell type and time point are not known.

This chain links TRBV15 with TRBJ2-1; TRBD1 aligns across 9 bases. V lost 1 base to trimming and J lost 0 bases; unmatched junction nucleotides: 1. CDR1 is LNHNV, CDR2 YYDKDF, per germline (reference sequence). This CDR3 contains 16 residues. The CDR3 is CATSRGQGGSYNEQFF. The CDR3 DNA is TGTGCCACCAGCAGAGGACAGGGGGGCTCCTACAATGAGCAGTTCTTC.

Notes on this clonotype: One junction end disagrees with the germline gene, perhaps due to a read error. The chain employs TRBV5-5 and TRBJ1-1; D not resolved. CDR1 is SGHKS and CDR2 is YYEKEE in the germline V gene (reference sequence). The CDR3 length is 11 residues. Written as DNA, the CDR3 is TGTGCCAGCAGATTGGACACTGAAGCTTTCTTT. Its protein product is CASRLDTEAFF.

V and J are TRBV6-4 and TRBJ2-1; 10 nucleotides match TRBD2. The CDR3 length is 15 residues. Losses at the gene ends were 4 bases for V and 7 bases for J; bases not matched to a gene: 7. CDR1 and CDR2 from the germline V gene are MRHNA and SNTAGT. The CDR3 is CASSGVAGGRNEQFF. The CDR3 region has the DNA TGTGCCAGCAGTGGAGTAGCGGGAGGTAGGAATGAGCAGTTCTTC.

V and J are TRBV12-3 or TRBV12-4 and TRBJ2-1, with TRBD1 identical over 8 bases. The CDR3 runs 14 residues. V shed 6 bases and J 2 bases; nucleotides not matched to a gene: 3. The CDR3 sequence: CASRMTGAYNEQFF. The CDR3 bases are TGTGCCAGCAGGATGACAGGGGCCTACAATGAGCAGTTCTTC.

The rearrangement links TRBV5-4 to TRBJ2-1; D uncertain. Trimming removed 0 bases from V and 5 bases from J, with 12 bases in between. This CDR3 is 15 amino acids long. In germline, CDR1 is SGHNT, CDR2 YYREEE (reference sequence). The CDR3 coding sequence is TGTGCCAGCAGCTTGGAGGTAGCTGGGCACAATGAGCAGTTCTTC. It translates to CASSLEVAGHNEQFF.

In its sample, this clonotype was seen a few times. The V gene is TRBV12-3 or TRBV12-4, the J gene TRBJ1-5; the D gene is possibly TRBD1 (5 bases). This CDR3 is 14 amino acids long. V dropped 1 base and J dropped 6 bases, with 10 bases sitting between them. The CDR3 sequence: CASSLGGFGQPQHF. In nucleotides, the CDR3 is TGTGCCAGCAGTTTAGGGGGGTTTGGTCAGCCCCAGCATTTT.

The V call is TRBV12-3 or TRBV12-4, the J call TRBJ2-7; possibly TRBD2 for D (5 bases). Trimming took 1 base from V and 8 from J, leaving 9 bases between them. There are 12 residues in the CDR3. The CDR3 spells CASSLGLRKQYF. In DNA form, the CDR3 reads TGTGCCAGCAGTTTAGGACTACGGAAGCAGTACTTC.

This clonotype was seen more than once but under ten times. The rearrangement joins TRBV9 to TRBJ2-3; D possibly corresponds to TRBD2 (6 bases). This CDR3 has 15 residues. Germline assignment: CDR1 SGDLS and CDR2 YYNGEE. V lost 3 bases, J lost 3 bases, and 14 bases lay in between. The CDR3 loop is CASSAKEGLTDTQYF. In DNA form, the CDR3 reads TGTGCCAGCAGCGCCAAGGAGGGCTTGACAGATACGCAGTATTTT.

The rearrangement joins TRBV20-1 to TRBJ2-1; perhaps TRBD2 as D (6 bases). The CDR3 extends over 15 amino acids. The germline CDR1 and CDR2 sequences are DFQATT and SNEGSKA (reference sequence). V shed 6 bases and J shed 1 base, with 16 bases lying between them. The CDR3 DNA is TGCAGTGCGGGGGGAGACCCAGCTTCCTACAATGAGCAGTTCTTC. Translated: CSAGGDPASYNEQFF.

The rearrangement links TRBV7-2 to TRBJ1-2; TRBD1 matches at 9 bases. The CDR3 totals 16 residues. The germline gives CDR1 SGHTA, CDR2 FQGNSA. With 3 bases clipped from V and 2 bases from J, the junction kept 7 bases outside the gene matches. CDR3 DNA sequence: TGTGCCAGCAGCTTTATACAGGGGGCCACCAACTATGGCTACACCTTC. Its translation is CASSFIQGATNYGYTF. Combining the CDR3 with reference TRBV7-2 and TRBJ1-2 gives the whole variable domain GAGVSQSPSNKVTEKGKDVELRCDPISGHTALYWYRQSLGQGLEFLIYFQGNSAPDKSGLPSDRFSAERTGGSVSTLTIQRTQQEDSAVYLCASSFIQGATNYGYTFGSGTRLTVV.